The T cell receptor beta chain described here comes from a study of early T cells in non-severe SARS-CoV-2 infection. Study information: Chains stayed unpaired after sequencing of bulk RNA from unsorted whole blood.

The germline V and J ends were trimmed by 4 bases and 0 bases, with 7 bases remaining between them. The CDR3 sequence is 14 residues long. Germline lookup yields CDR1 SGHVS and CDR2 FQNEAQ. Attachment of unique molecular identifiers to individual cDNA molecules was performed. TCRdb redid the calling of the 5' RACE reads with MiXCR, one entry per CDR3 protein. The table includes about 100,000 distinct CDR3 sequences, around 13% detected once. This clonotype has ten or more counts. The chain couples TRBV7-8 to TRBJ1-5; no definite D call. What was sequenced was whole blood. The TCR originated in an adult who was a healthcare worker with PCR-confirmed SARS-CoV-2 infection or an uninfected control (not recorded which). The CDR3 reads CASSYYNSNQPQHF. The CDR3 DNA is TGTGCCAGCAGCTATTATAATAGCAATCAGCCCCAGCATTTT.